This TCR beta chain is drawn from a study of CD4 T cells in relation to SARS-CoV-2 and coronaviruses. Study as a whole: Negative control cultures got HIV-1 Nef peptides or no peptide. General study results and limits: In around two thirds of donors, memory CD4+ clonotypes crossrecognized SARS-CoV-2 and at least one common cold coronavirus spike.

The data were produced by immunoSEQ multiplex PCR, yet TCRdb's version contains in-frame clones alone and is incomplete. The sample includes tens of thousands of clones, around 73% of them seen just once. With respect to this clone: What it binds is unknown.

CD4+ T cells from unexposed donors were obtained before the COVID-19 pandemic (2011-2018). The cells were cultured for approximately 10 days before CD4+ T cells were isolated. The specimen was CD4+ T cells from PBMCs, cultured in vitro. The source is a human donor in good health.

The CDR3 DNA sequence: TGTGCCAGCAGTTTATTTGGGGAGACCCAGTACTTC. It specifies CASSLFGETQYF. This chain uses TRBV12-3 or TRBV12-4 with TRBJ2-5; no firm D call. This CDR3 is 12 amino acids long. V lost 2 bases and J lost 5, with 6 bases in between.